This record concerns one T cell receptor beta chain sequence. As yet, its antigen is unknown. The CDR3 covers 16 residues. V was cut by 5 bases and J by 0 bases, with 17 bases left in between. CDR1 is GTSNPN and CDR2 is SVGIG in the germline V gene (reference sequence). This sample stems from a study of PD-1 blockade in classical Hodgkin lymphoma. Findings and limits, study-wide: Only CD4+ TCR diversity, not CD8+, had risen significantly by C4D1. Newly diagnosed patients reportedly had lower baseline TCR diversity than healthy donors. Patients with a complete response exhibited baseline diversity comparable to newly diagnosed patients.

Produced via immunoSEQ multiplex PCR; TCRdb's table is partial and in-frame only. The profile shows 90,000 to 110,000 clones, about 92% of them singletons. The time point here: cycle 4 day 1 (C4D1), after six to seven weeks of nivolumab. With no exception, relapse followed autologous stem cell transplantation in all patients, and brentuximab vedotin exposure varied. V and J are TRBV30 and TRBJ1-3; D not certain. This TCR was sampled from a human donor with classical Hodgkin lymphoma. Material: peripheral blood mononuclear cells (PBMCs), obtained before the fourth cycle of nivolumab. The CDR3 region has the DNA TGTGCCTGGGGGATCGGGCCCCCGGACTCTGGAAACACCATATATTTT. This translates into CAWGIGPPDSGNTIYF.